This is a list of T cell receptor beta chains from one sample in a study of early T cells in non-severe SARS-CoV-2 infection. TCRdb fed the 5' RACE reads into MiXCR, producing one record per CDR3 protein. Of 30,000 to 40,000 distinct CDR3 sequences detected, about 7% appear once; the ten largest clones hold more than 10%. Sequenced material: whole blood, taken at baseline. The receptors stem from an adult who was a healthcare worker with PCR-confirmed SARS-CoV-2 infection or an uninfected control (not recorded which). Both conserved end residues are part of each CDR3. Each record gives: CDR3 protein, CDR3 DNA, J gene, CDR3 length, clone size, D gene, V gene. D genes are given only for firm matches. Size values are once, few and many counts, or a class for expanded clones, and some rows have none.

CASSSDRVGHQPQHF	TGTGCCAGCAGCTCCGACAGGGTGGGACATCAGCCCCAGCATTTT	TRBJ1-5	15	many	TRBD1	TRBV7-9
CASSHLNEQFF	TGTGCCAGCAGCCACCTCAATGAGCAGTTCTTC	TRBJ2-1	11	many	-	TRBV3-1
CASSSRGGTDTGELFF	TGCGCCAGCAGCTCCCGAGGGGGCACGGACACCGGGGAGCTGTTTTTT	TRBJ2-2	16	many	TRBD1	TRBV5-1
CASSSGLAGGTDTQYF	TGTGCCAGCAGCTCAGGACTAGCGGGAGGGACAGATACGCAGTATTTT	TRBJ2-3	16	-	TRBD2	TRBV28
CASSFLINEQFF	TGTGCCAGCAGTTTTTTAATCAATGAGCAGTTCTTC	TRBJ2-1	12	few	-	TRBV28
CASSLYRNDNEQFF	TGTGCCAGCAGCTTATACAGAAACGACAATGAGCAGTTCTTC	TRBJ2-1	14	many	-	TRBV7-2
CASSSTGGSEQYF	TGTGCCAGCAGCAGTACAGGGGGCAGCGAGCAGTACTTC	TRBJ2-7	13	many	TRBD1	TRBV6-6
CSVPFSTYGYTF	TGCAGCGTCCCCTTTTCGACCTATGGCTACACCTTC	TRBJ1-2	12	many	-	TRBV29-1
CASSYSILTGITDTQYF	TGTGCCAGCAGTTACTCGATTTTAACGGGAATAACAGATACGCAGTATTTT	TRBJ2-3	17	many	-	TRBV6-5
CAWGDNEQFF	TGTGCCTGGGGAGACAATGAGCAGTTCTTC	TRBJ2-1	10	few	-	TRBV30
CSVRTSANTGELFF	TGCAGCGTCCGGACTAGCGCGAACACCGGGGAGCTGTTTTTT	TRBJ2-2	14	-	TRBD2	TRBV29-1
CASSPATKGTEAFF	TGTGCCAGCAGCCCAGCGACGAAGGGTACTGAAGCTTTCTTT	TRBJ1-1	14	-	-	TRBV7-9
CASRQDRGGRNTEAFF	TGTGCCAGCAGACAAGACAGGGGGGGAAGGAACACTGAAGCTTTCTTT	TRBJ1-1	16	many	TRBD1	TRBV7-8
CASSHGLDTQYF	TGTGCCAGCAGCCATGGACTAGATACGCAGTATTTT	TRBJ2-3	12	few	-	TRBV7-2
CSVEGITSGNLEQFF	TGCAGCGTTGAAGGAATAACTAGCGGGAATCTTGAGCAGTTCTTC	TRBJ2-1	15	-	TRBD2	TRBV29-1
CASSSAEGVNNSPLHF	TGTGCCAGTAGTAGTGCTGAAGGGGTTAATAATTCACCCCTCCACTTT	TRBJ1-6	16	many	-	TRBV19
CASSLKVGYEQYF	TGTGCCAGCAGTTTAAAGGTCGGCTACGAGCAGTACTTC	TRBJ2-7	13	-	-	TRBV12-3/TRBV12-4
CASAEPNTGELFF	TGTGCCAGTGCAGAACCGAACACCGGGGAGCTGTTTTTT	TRBJ2-2	13	few	-	TRBV19
CASSKSPSQLNTGELFF	TGTGCCAGTAGTAAGTCCCCCAGCCAGCTTAACACCGGGGAGCTGTTTTTT	TRBJ2-2	17	few	-	TRBV19
CASRGGQGLFYEQYF	TGTGCCAGCAGGGGCGGACAGGGACTATTCTACGAGCAGTACTTC	TRBJ2-7	15	many	-	TRBV7-2
CSVGSFSYEQYF	TGCAGCGTCGGGAGCTTCTCCTACGAGCAGTACTTC	TRBJ2-7	12	-	-	TRBV29-1
CASSLGTSGLSYEQYF	TGTGCCAGCAGCCTAGGGACTAGCGGACTCTCCTACGAGCAGTACTTC	TRBJ2-7	16	few	TRBD2	TRBV13
CASSLELAGYNEQFF	TGCGCCAGCAGCCTCGAACTAGCGGGGTACAATGAGCAGTTCTTC	TRBJ2-1	15	few	TRBD2	TRBV4-3
CASSLKWTSQEKLFF	TGTGCCAGCAGTTTAAAATGGACATCCCAGGAAAAACTGTTTTTT	TRBJ1-4	15	few	-	TRBV12-3/TRBV12-4
CASSLESSGRRDNEQFF	TGCGCCAGCAGCTTGGAGTCTAGCGGGAGGCGGGACAATGAGCAGTTCTTC	TRBJ2-1	17	many	TRBD2	TRBV5-1
CASGFSTGNSGNTIYF	TGTGCTAGTGGTTTTAGCACAGGGAACTCTGGAAACACCATATATTTT	TRBJ1-3	16	-	-	TRBV12-5
CASSLDRVDGYTF	TGTGCCAGCAGCTTGGACAGGGTAGATGGCTACACCTTC	TRBJ1-2	13	few	TRBD1	TRBV12-3/TRBV12-4
CASSSTTGGGSQPQHF	TGTGCCAGCAGTTCGACGACAGGGGGAGGCTCTCAGCCCCAGCATTTT	TRBJ1-5	16	many	TRBD1	TRBV28
CASSLVTSGTLYNEQFF	TGTGCCAGCAGCTTAGTTACTAGCGGGACCCTCTACAATGAGCAGTTCTTC	TRBJ2-1	17	many	TRBD2	TRBV7-9
CASSPMDVSYEQYF	TGTGCCAGCAGCCCCATGGACGTCTCCTACGAGCAGTACTTC	TRBJ2-7	14	-	-	TRBV5-6
CASSLEGAGDRFF	TGTGCCAGCAGCTTAGAGGGGGCGGGAGATCGGTTCTTC	TRBJ2-1	13	-	-	TRBV11-2
CASSNPSKIFVFF	TGTGCCAGCAGCAACCCTAGTAAAATCTTCGTGTTCTTC	TRBJ2-1	13	few	-	TRBV21-1
CSVEAGIGQPQHF	TGCAGCGTTGAGGCAGGGATCGGCCAGCCCCAGCATTTT	TRBJ1-5	13	few	-	TRBV29-1
CASSLDVPTTENTEAFF	TGTGCCAGCAGCTTAGACGTTCCTACGACAGAGAACACTGAAGCTTTCTTT	TRBJ1-1	17	many	-	TRBV11-2
CASSPSVGTNYEQYF	TGTGCCAGCAGCCCCTCCGTAGGTACCAACTACGAGCAGTACTTC	TRBJ2-7	15	many	-	TRBV4-2
CSASLVSGANVLTF	TGCAGTGCTAGCCTCGTCTCTGGGGCCAACGTCCTGACTTTC	TRBJ2-6	14	many	-	TRBV20-1
CASSATTSGEQYF	TGTGCCAGCAGCGCCACGACTAGCGGCGAGCAGTACTTC	TRBJ2-7	13	-	TRBD2	TRBV9
CASSKGGTGDGDQPQHF	TGTGCCAGCAGCAAAGGGGGGACAGGGGATGGCGATCAGCCCCAGCATTTT	TRBJ1-5	17	few	-	TRBV21-1
CASSIGTSWALEQFF	TGTGCCAGCAGCATTGGGACTAGCTGGGCGTTAGAGCAGTTCTTC	TRBJ2-1	15	many	TRBD2	TRBV7-9
CASSQGPGGIYEQYF	TGCGCCAGCAGCCAAGGCCCGGGAGGAATCTACGAGCAGTACTTC	TRBJ2-7	15	-	TRBD2	TRBV4-3
CASTPGSREVKNIQYF	TGTGCCAGCACCCCTGGCAGCCGTGAGGTCAAAAACATTCAGTACTTC	TRBJ2-4	16	few	-	TRBV28
CASSIALRDSYGYTF	TGTGCCAGTAGTATAGCTCTAAGGGACAGCTATGGCTACACCTTC	TRBJ1-2	15	-	TRBD1	TRBV19